Following are 5 T cell receptor beta chains from one sample sequenced in a study of technical replicates of blood from several donors. This table comes from immunoSEQ multiplex PCR, and its TCRdb copy is limited to in-frame clones, with some not included. The profile shows around 85,000 clones, just under 95% of them singletons. Sequenced sample: T cells isolated from PBMCs. The receptors derive from a human donor in good health.

The chain has TRBV6-1 and TRBJ2-7, with D perhaps TRBD2 (5 bases). Trimming pared 5 bases from V and 1 base from J, leaving 9 bases between. The CDR3 runs 13 residues. The germline gives CDR1 MNHNS, CDR2 SASEGT. Here the CDR3 reads CASSPRGSYEQYF. The CDR3 coding sequence is TGTGCCAGCAGTCCACGGGGATCCTACGAGCAGTACTTC.

V usage is TRBV21-1 and J usage is TRBJ1-2; the table names TRBD1, a call not compared with the DNA. TRBV21-1 is recorded as a pseudogene. The CDR3 consists of 16 residues. Here the CDR3 DNA reads TGTGCCAGCAGCCATGGGCAGGGGGCGTTCGACTATGGCTACACCTTC. It encodes CASSHGQGAFDYGYTF.

V is TRBV11-2 and J is TRBJ2-7; TRBD1 matches 7 bases. J was trimmed by 2 bases and V by 2 bases; bases with no gene match: 6. Germline CDR1 reads SGHAT; CDR2 reads FQNNGV. The CDR3 is 15 amino acids. The DNA of the CDR3 is TGTGCCAGCAGCTTAACCCACGGGACAGCCTACGAGCAGTACTTC. It codes for CASSLTHGTAYEQYF.

This chain joins TRBV14 and TRBJ2-7; possible D gene TRBD1, 5 bases. The CDR3 length is 18 residues. V lost 0 bases to trimming and J lost 0 bases, with 18 bases between them. CDR1 and CDR2 from the germline V gene are SGHDN and FVKESK. The CDR3 nucleotides are TGTGCCAGCAGCCAAGATTTCGCCAACAGGTTTATCTCCTACGAGCAGTACTTC. Its translation: CASSQDFANRFISYEQYF. The whole variable domain, filled in from reference TRBV14 and TRBJ2-7, reads EAGVTQFPSHSVIEKGQTVTLRCDPISGHDNLYWYRRVMGKEIKFLLHFVKESKQDESGMPNNRFLAERTGGTYSTLKVQPAELEDSGVYFCASSQDFANRFISYEQYFGPGTRLTVT.

The V gene is TRBV28, the J gene TRBJ2-1; D is possibly TRBD2 (6 bases). CDR3 length: 14 amino acids. CDR1 is MDHEN and CDR2 is SYDVKM in the germline V gene. Trimming shortened V by 4 bases and J by 5 bases, and 12 bases separated the two germline ends. This chain's CDR3 is CASSSGVGDNEQFF. DNA for the CDR3: TGTGCCAGCAGTTCGGGAGTTGGGGACAATGAGCAGTTCTTC.